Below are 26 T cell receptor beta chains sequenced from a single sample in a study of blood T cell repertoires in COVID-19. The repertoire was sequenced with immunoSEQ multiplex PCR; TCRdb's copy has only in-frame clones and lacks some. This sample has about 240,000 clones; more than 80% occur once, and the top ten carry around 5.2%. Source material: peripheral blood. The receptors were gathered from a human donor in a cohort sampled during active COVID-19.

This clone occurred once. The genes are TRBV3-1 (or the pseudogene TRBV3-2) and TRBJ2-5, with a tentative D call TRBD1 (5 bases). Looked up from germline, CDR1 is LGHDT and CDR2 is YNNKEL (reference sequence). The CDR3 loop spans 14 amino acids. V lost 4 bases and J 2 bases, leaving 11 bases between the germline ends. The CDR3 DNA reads TGTGCCAGCAGCCTTGGACACACTCAAGAGACCCAGTACTTC. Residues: CASSLGHTQETQYF.

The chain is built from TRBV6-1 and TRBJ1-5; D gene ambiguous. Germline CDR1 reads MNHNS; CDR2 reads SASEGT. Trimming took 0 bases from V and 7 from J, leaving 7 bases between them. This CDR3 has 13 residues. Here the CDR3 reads CASSEALGQPQHF. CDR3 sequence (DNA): TGTGCCAGCAGTGAAGCGCTAGGCCAGCCCCAGCATTTT.

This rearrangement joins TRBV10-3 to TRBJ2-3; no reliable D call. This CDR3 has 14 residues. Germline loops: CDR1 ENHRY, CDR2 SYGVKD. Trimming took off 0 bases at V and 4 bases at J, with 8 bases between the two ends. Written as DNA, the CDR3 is TGTGCCATCAGTGAGTCTTTCTCTTCAGATACGCAGTATTTT. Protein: CAISESFSSDTQYF.

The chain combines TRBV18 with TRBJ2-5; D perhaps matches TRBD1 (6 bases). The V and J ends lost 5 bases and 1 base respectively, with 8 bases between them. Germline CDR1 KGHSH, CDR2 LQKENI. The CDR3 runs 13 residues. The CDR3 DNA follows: TGTGCCAGCTCAGGGGACATCCAAGAGACCCAGTACTTC. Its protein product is CASSGDIQETQYF.

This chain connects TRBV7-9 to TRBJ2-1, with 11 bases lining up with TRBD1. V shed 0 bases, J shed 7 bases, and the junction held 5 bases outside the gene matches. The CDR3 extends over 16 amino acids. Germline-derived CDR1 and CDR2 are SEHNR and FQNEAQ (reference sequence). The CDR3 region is CASSLATGQGENEQFF. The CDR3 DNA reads TGTGCCAGCAGCTTAGCTACGGGACAGGGGGAGAATGAGCAGTTCTTC. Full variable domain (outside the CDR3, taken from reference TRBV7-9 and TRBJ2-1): DTGVSQNPRHKITKRGQNVTFRCDPISEHNRLYWYRQTLGQGPEFLTYFQNEAQLEKSRLLSDRFSAERPKGSFSTLEIQRTEQGDSAMYLCASSLATGQGENEQFFGPGTRLTVL.

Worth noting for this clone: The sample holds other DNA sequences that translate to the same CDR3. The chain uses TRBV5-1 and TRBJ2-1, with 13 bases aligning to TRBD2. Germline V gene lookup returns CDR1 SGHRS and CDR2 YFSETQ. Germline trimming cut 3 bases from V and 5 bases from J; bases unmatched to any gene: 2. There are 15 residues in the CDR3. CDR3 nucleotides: TGCGCCAGCAGCTCTGGACTAGCGGGGGACAATGAGCAGTTCTTC. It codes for CASSSGLAGDNEQFF.

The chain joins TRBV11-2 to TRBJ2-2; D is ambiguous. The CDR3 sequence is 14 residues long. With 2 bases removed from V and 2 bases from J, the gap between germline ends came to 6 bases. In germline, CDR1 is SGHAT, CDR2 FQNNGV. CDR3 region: CASSLSPNTGELFF. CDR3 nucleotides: TGTGCCAGCAGCTTAAGCCCCAACACCGGGGAGCTGTTTTTT.

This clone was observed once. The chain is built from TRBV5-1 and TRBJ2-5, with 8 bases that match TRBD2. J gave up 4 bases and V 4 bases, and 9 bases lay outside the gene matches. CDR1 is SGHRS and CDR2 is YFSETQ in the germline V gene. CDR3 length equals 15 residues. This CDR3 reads CASSAGLREGETQYF. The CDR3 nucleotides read TGCGCCAGCAGCGCGGGACTCCGGGAGGGAGAGACCCAGTACTTC.

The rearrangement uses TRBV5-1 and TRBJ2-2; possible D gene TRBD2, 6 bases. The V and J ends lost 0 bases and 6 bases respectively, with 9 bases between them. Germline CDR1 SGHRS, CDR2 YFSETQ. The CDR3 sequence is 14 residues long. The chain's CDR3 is CASSLAAGPGELFF. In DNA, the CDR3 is TGCGCCAGCAGCTTGGCCGCGGGGCCCGGGGAGCTGTTTTTT.

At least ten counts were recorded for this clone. CDR3 amino acids: CASSTVRGTADIEFF. CDR3 sequence (DNA): TGTGCCAGCAGTACTGTCCGGGGTACGGCGGATATCGAGTTCTTC. This chain uses TRBV6-5 with TRBJ2-1; tentative D call: TRBD2 (5 bases). CDR3 length: 15 residues. Germline-derived CDR1 and CDR2 are MNHEY and SVGAGI. Trimming pared 5 bases from V and 14 bases from J, leaving 25 bases between.

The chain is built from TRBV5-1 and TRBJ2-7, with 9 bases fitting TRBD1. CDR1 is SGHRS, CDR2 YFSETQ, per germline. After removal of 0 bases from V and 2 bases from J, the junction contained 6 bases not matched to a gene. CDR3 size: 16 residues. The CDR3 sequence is CASSLGDREYPYEQYF. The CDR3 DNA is TGCGCCAGCAGCTTGGGGGACAGGGAGTATCCCTACGAGCAGTACTTC.

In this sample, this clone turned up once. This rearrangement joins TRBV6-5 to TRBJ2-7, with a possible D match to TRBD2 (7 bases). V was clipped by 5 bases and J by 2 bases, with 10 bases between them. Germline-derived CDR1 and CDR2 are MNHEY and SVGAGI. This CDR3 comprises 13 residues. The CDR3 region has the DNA TGTGCCAGCAGTCCCGGGGGGCCCTACGAGCAGTACTTC. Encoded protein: CASSPGGPYEQYF.

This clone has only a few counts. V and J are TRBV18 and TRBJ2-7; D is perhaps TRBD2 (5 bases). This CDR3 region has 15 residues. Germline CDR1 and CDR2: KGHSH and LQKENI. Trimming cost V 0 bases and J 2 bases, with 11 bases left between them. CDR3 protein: CASSPPGINPYEQYF. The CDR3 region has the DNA TGTGCCAGCTCACCACCCGGGATTAACCCCTACGAGCAGTACTTC.

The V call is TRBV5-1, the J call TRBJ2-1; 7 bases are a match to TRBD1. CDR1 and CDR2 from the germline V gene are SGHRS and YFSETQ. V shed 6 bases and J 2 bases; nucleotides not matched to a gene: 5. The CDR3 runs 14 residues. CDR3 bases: TGCGCCAGCAACAAAGGGGGCGCCTACAATGAGCAGTTCTTC. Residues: CASNKGGAYNEQFF.

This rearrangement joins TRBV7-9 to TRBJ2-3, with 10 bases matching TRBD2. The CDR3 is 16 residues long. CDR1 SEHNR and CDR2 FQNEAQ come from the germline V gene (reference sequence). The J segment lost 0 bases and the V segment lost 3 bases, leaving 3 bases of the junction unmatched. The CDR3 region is CASSLLAGVSTDTQYF. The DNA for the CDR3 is TGTGCCAGCAGCTTGCTAGCGGGGGTAAGCACAGATACGCAGTATTTT.

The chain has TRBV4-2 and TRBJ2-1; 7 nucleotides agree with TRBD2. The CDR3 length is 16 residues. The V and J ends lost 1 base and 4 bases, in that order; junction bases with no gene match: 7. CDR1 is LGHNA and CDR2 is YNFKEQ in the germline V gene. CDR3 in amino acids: CASSQVGTTSYNEQFF. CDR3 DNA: TGTGCCAGCAGCCAAGTCGGGACTACCTCATACAATGAGCAGTTCTTC.

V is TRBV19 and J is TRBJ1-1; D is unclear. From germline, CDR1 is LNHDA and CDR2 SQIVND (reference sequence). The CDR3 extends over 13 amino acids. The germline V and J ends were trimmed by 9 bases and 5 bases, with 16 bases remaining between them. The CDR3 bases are TGTGCCAGCCGTATAAAGGGAGGGACTGAAGCTTTCTTT. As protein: CASRIKGGTEAFF.

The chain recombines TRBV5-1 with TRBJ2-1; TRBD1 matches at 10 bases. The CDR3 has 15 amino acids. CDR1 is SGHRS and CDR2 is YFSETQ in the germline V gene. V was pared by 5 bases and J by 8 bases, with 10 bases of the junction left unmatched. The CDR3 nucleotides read TGCGCCAGCAGTTCCGGGACAGGGGCGCTCGATGAGCAGTTCTTC. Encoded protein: CASSSGTGALDEQFF.

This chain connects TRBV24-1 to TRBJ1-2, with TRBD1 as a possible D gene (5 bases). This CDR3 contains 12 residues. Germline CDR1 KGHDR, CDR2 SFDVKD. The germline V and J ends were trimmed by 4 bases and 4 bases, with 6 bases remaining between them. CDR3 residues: CATSDGGYGYTF. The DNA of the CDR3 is TGTGCCACCAGTGACGGGGGCTATGGCTACACCTTC.

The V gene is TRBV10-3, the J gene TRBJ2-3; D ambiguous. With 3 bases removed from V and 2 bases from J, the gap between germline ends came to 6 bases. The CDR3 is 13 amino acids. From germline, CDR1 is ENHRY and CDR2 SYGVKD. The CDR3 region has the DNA TGTGCCATCAGTGACCGGTTCACAGATACGCAGTATTTT. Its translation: CAISDRFTDTQYF.

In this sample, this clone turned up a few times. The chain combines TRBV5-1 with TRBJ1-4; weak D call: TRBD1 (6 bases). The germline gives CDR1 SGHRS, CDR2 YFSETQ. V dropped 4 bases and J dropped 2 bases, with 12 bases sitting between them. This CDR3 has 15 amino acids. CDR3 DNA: TGCGCCAGCAGCACCAGGGGAACGACTAATGAAAAACTGTTTTTT. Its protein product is CASSTRGTTNEKLFF.

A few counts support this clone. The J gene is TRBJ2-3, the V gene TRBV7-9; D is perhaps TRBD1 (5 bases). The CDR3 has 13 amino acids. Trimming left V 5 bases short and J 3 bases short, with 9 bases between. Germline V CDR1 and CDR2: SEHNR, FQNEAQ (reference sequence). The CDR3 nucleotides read TGTGCCAGCAGCCTGAGACAGACAGATACGCAGTATTTT. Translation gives CASSLRQTDTQYF.

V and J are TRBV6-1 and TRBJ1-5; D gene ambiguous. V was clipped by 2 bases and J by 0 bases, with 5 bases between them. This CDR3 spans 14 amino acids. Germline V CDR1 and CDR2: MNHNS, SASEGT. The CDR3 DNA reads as TGTGCCAGCAGTGAAAATAATAGCAATCAGCCCCAGCATTTT. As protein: CASSENNSNQPQHF.

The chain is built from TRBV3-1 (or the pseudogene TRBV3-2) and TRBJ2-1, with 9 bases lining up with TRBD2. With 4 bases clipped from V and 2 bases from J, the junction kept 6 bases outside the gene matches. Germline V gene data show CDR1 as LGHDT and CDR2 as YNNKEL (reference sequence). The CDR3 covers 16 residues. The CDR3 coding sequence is TGTGCCAGCAGCCCCTTAGCGGGGGAGACCTACAATGAGCAGTTCTTC. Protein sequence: CASSPLAGETYNEQFF.

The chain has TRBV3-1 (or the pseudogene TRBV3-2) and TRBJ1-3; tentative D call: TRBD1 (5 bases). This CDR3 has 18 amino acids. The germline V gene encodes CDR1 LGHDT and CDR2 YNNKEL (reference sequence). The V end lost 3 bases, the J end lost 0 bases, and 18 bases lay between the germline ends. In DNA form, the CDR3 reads TGTGCCAGCAGCCAGGGGTCTAACAGGCCCTTCTCTGGAAACACCATATATTTT. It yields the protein CASSQGSNRPFSGNTIYF.

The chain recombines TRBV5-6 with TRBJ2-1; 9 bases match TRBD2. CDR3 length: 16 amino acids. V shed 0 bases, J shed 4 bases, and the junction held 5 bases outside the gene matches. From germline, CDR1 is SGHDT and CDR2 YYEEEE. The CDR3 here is CASSLGSTSGYNEQFF. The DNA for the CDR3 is TGTGCCAGCAGCTTGGGGTCGACTAGCGGTTACAATGAGCAGTTCTTC.